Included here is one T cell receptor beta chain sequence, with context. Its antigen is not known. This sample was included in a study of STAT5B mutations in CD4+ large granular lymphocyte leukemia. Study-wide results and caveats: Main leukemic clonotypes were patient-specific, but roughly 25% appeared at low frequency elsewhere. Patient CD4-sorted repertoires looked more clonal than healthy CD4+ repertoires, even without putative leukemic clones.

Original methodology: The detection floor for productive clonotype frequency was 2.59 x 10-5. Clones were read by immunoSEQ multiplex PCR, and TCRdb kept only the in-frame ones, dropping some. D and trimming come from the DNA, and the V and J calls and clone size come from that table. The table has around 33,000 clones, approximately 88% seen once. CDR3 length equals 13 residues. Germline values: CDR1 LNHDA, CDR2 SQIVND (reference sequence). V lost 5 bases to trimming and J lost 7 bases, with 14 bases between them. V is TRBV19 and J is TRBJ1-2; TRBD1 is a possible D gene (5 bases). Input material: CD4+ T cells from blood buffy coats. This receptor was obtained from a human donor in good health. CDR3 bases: TGTGCCAGTAGTCCCTCAGGGATCGGTGGCTACACCTTC. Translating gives CASSPSGIGGYTF.